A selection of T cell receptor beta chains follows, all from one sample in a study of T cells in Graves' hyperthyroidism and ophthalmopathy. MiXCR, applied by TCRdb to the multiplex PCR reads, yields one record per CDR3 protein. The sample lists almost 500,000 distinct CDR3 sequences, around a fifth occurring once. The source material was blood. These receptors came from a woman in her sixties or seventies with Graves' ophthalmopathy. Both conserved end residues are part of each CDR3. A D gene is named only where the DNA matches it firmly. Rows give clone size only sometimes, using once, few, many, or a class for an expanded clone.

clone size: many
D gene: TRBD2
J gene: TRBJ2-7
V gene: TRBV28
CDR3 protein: CASSLTSGVGDYEQYF
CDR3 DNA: TGTGCCAGCAGTTTGACTAGCGGGGTTGGGGACTACGAGCAGTACTTC

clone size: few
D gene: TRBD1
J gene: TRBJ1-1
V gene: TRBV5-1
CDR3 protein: CASSHTGGNRGNTEAFF
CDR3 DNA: TGCGCCAGCAGCCACACAGGGGGAAACCGAGGGAACACTGAAGCTTTCTTT

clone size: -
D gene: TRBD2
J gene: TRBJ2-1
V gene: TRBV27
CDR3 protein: CASSLGREGREQFF
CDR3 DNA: TGTGCCAGCAGTTTGGGGCGGGAGGGCCGGGAGCAGTTCTTC

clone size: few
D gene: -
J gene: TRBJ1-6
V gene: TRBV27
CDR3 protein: CASSFRGNNSPLHF
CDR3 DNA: TGTGCCAGCAGTTTTAGGGGAAATAATTCACCCCTCCACTTT

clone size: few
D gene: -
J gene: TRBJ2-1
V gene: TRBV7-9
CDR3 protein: CASSRGTEQFF
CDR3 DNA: TGTGCCAGCTCTAGGGGTACGGAGCAGTTCTTC

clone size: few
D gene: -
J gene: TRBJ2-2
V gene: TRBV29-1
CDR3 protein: CSARAGSNTGELFF
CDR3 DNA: TGCAGCGCCCGTGCCGGATCAAACACCGGGGAGCTGTTTTTT

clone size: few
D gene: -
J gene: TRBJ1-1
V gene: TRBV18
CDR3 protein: CASSPQGGATEAFF
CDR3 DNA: TGTGCCAGCTCACCACAGGGAGGGGCCACTGAAGCTTTCTTT

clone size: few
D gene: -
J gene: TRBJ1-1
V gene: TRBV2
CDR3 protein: CASSGQIMNTEAFF
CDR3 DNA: TGTGCCAGCAGTGGACAGATCATGAACACTGAAGCTTTCTTT

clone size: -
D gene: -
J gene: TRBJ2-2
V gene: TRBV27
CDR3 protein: CASSLMQANTGELFF
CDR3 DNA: TGTGCCAGCAGTTTAATGCAAGCGAACACCGGGGAGCTGTTTTTT

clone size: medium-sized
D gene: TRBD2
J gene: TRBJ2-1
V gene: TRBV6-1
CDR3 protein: CASISTSGWFSYNEQFF
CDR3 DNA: TGTGCCAGCATTTCGACTAGCGGGTGGTTCTCCTACAATGAGCAGTTCTTC

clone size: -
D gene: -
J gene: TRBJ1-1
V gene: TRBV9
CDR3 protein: CASSVSPPTEAFF
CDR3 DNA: TGTGCCAGCAGCGTCTCTCCCCCCACTGAAGCTTTCTTT

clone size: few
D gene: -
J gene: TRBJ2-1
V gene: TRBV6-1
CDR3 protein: CASSQADYNEQFF
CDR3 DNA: TGTGCCAGCAGTCAAGCGGATTACAATGAGCAGTTCTTC

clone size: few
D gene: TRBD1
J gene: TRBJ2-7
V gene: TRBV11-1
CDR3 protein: CASSYRGPPYEQYF
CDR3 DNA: TGTGCCAGCAGCTACAGGGGACCCCCCTACGAGCAGTACTTC

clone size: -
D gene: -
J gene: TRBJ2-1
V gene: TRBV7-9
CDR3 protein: CASSFGGAYEQFF
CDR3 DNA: TGTGCCAGCAGCTTTGGGGGTGCTTACGAGCAGTTCTTC

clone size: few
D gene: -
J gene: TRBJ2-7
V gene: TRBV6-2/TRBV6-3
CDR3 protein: CASSYSISRVANYEQYF
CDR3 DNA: TGTGCCAGCAGTTATTCCATAAGCCGGGTCGCTAACTACGAGCAGTACTTC

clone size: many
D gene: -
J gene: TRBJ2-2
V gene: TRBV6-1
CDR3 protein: CASSETISIRAGELFF
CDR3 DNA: TGTGCCAGCAGTGAAACAATCTCCATCCGCGCCGGGGAGCTGTTTTTT

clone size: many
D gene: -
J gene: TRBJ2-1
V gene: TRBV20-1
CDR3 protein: CSAKRVDTYNEQFF
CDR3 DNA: TGCAGTGCTAAGCGGGTGGATACCTACAATGAGCAGTTCTTC

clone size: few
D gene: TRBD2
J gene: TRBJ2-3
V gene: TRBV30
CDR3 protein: CAWSLTSGGTDTQYF
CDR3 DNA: TGTGCCTGGAGTCTAACTAGCGGAGGCACAGATACGCAGTATTTT